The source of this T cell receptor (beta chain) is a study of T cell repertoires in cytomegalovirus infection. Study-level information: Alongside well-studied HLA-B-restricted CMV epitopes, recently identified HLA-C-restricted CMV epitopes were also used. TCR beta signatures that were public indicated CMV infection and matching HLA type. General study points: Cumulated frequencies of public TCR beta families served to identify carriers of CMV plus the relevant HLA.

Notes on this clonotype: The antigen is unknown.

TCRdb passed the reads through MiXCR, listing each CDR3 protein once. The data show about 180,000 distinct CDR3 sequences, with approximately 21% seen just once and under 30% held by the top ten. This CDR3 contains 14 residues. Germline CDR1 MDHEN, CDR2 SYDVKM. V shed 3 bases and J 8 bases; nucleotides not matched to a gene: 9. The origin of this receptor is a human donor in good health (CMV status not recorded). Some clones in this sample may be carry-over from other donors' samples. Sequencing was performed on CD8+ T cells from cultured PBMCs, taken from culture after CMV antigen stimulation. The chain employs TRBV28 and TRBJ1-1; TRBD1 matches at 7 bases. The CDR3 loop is CASSFEVGGEEAFF. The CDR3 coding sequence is TGTGCCAGCAGTTTTGAGGTAGGGGGCGAGGAAGCTTTCTTT.